These 26 T cell receptor beta chains share one sample of origin, sequenced in a study of cytomegalovirus exposure and HLA in healthy donors. The PCR was carried out with 60 Vbeta primers and 13 Jbeta primers. The assay was immunoSEQ multiplex PCR, and TCRdb's table has in-frame clones only and misses some. The data show under 170,000 clones, with 60% to 85% seen just once and roughly 6% held by the top ten. The sequencing sample was made of PBMCs. The receptors derive from a man aged 45 to 65 in good health and CMV-seropositive.

The chain uses TRBV11-2 and TRBJ1-1; D unclear. The CDR3 runs to 13 residues. Trimming removed 3 bases from V and 7 bases from J, with 12 bases in between. Germline lookup yields CDR1 SGHAT and CDR2 FQNNGV. In nucleotides, the CDR3 is TGTGCCAGCAGCTTTATGTTTGGAGGTGAAGCTTTCTTT. The encoded protein is CASSFMFGGEAFF.

V usage is TRBV18 and J usage is TRBJ1-1; TRBD1 matches at 7 bases. This CDR3 spans 14 amino acids. J lost 1 base, V lost 5 bases, and 4 bases had no gene match. Germline lookup yields CDR1 KGHSH and CDR2 LQKENI. The CDR3 nucleotides read TGTGCCAGCTCAATAAACAGGGGGAACACTGAAGCTTTCTTT. Amino acid sequence: CASSINRGNTEAFF.

The CDR3 reads CASSLTGGSYGYTF. CDR3 nucleotide sequence: TGTGCCAGCAGCCTGACAGGGGGGTCCTATGGCTACACCTTC. The rearrangement links TRBV9 to TRBJ1-2; TRBD1 aligns across 9 bases. This CDR3 region has 14 residues. With 4 bases clipped from V and 4 bases from J, the junction kept 5 bases outside the gene matches. Germline V gene sequence: CDR1 SGDLS, CDR2 YYNGEE.

The V call is TRBV29-1, the J call TRBJ1-1, with D uncertain. V dropped 4 bases and J dropped 0 bases, with 12 bases sitting between them. Germline V gene sequence: CDR1 SQVTM, CDR2 ANQGSEA. The CDR3 covers 14 residues. CDR3 sequence (DNA): TGCAGCGTTGCAGGCTCGCGACTGAACACTGAAGCTTTCTTT. It codes for CSVAGSRLNTEAFF.

In this sample, this clone turned up a few times. A much larger clone is a single base away; this may be a read error. CDR3 region: CASSLEFNRNQPQHF. CDR3 in DNA: TGTGCCAGCAGCTTAGAATTCAACAGGAATCAGCCCCAGCATTTT. V and J are TRBV5-5 and TRBJ1-5, with TRBD1 as a possible D gene (5 bases). Per germline, CDR1 SGHKS and CDR2 YYEKEE (reference sequence). The CDR3 extends over 15 amino acids. Trimming took off 2 bases at V and 4 bases at J, with 13 bases between the two ends.

The chain joins TRBV15 to TRBJ2-7; tentative D call: TRBD1 (6 bases). Trimming took 2 bases from V and 6 from J, leaving 11 bases between them. Germline loops: CDR1 LNHNV, CDR2 YYDKDF (reference sequence). The CDR3 extends over 13 amino acids. This CDR3 reads CATSRKTGSEQYF. The CDR3 DNA reads as TGTGCCACCAGCAGAAAAACAGGGTCCGAGCAGTACTTC.

The rearrangement links TRBV6-5 to TRBJ2-5; TRBD1 agrees at 7 bases. This CDR3 spans 13 amino acids. CDR1 MNHEY and CDR2 SVGAGI come from the germline V gene. The V gene end was trimmed by 6 bases and the J gene end by 2 bases; junction bases not matched to a gene: 3. In DNA form, the CDR3 reads TGTGCCAGCAGAGTGACAGGGCAAGAGACCCAGTACTTC. The encoded protein is CASRVTGQETQYF.

The V call is TRBV15, the J call TRBJ2-4; 13 bases are a match to TRBD2. The CDR3 is 15 amino acids. J gave up 7 bases and V 4 bases, and 4 bases lay outside the gene matches. Germline V CDR1 and CDR2: LNHNV, YYDKDF (reference sequence). The chain's CDR3 is CATSKRLAGGNIQYF. In DNA, the CDR3 is TGTGCCACCAGCAAAAGACTAGCGGGAGGCAACATTCAGTACTTC.

This chain connects TRBV30 to TRBJ1-4; the D gene is possibly TRBD1 (5 bases). The V gene lost 4 bases and the J gene lost 5 bases, with 14 bases spanning the gap. Germline CDR1 GTSNPN, CDR2 SVGIG (reference sequence). This CDR3 spans 14 amino acids. CDR3 nucleotides: TGTGCCTGGACTTCCGGGACTGAGAATGAAAAACTGTTTTTT. Translating it yields CAWTSGTENEKLFF.

V and J are TRBV28 and TRBJ2-6; 8 bases are a match to TRBD1. Germline CDR1 reads MDHEN; CDR2 reads SYDVKM. J gave up 2 bases and V 7 bases, and 1 base lay outside the gene matches. The CDR3 contains 14 residues. For the CDR3, the DNA is TGTGCCAGCACAGGGGGCGCTGGGGCCAACGTCCTGACTTTC. Protein product: CASTGGAGANVLTF.

This clone occurred once. The chain couples TRBV6-4 to TRBJ2-1; a weak D match, TRBD1 (6 bases). Germline CDR1 is MRHNA and CDR2 is SNTAGT. The length of the CDR3 is 13 residues. Trimming took 3 bases from V and 4 from J, leaving 7 bases between them. The CDR3 bases are TGTGCCAGCAGTGATGGACAGTACAATGAGCAGTTCTTC. This sequence encodes CASSDGQYNEQFF.

The rearrangement uses TRBV9 and TRBJ2-5; 10 nucleotides match TRBD1. CDR3 length: 16 residues. The V gene end was trimmed by 0 bases and the J gene end by 4 bases; junction bases not matched to a gene: 6. The germline gives CDR1 SGDLS, CDR2 YYNGEE. The CDR3 DNA is TGTGCCAGCAGCGTAGGAGGGACAGGGGAGGGAGAGACCCAGTACTTC. It is translated as CASSVGGTGEGETQYF. The entire variable domain, with the rest obtained from reference TRBV9 and TRBJ2-5, is as follows: DSGVTQTPKHLITATGQRVTLRCSPRSGDLSVYWYQQSLDQGLQFLIQYYNGEERAKGNILERFSAQQFPDLHSELNLSSLELGDSALYFCASSVGGTGEGETQYFGPGTRLLVL.

The V gene is TRBV7-9, the J gene TRBJ1-4, with D maybe TRBD1 (5 bases). Trimming took 2 bases from V and 6 from J, leaving 7 bases between them. The germline CDR1 and CDR2 sequences are SEHNR and FQNEAQ (reference sequence). CDR3 length equals 13 residues. The CDR3 nucleotides read TGTGCCAGCAGCTTATGGGGCGATGAAAAACTGTTTTTT. Its protein product is CASSLWGDEKLFF. The full variable domain, rest sourced from reference TRBV7-9 and TRBJ1-4, is DTGVSQNPRHKITKRGQNVTFRCDPISEHNRLYWYRQTLGQGPEFLTYFQNEAQLEKSRLLSDRFSAERPKGSFSTLEIQRTEQGDSAMYLCASSLWGDEKLFFGSGTQLSVL.

This sequence joins TRBV28 and TRBJ1-3; D is possibly TRBD1 (5 bases). V was pared by 7 bases and J by 3 bases, with 16 bases between. This CDR3 is 15 amino acids long. Germline assignment: CDR1 MDHEN and CDR2 SYDVKM. CDR3 protein: CASTNTPTVGNTIYF. CDR3 sequence (DNA): TGTGCCAGCACGAACACTCCGACAGTTGGAAACACCATATATTTT. The full variable domain, its missing parts supplied by reference TRBV28 and TRBJ1-3, is DVKVTQSSRYLVKRTGEKVFLECVQDMDHENMFWYRQDPGLGLRLIYFSYDVKMKEKGDIPEGYSVSREKKERFSLILESASTNQTSMYLCASTNTPTVGNTIYFGEGSWLTVV.

V gene TRBV28 combines with J gene TRBJ1-1; D gene unclear. Germline loops: CDR1 MDHEN, CDR2 SYDVKM. CDR3 length: 16 amino acids. Trimming removed 4 bases at V and 4 bases at J, with 19 bases between. CDR3: CASSSAGRKGLTEAFF. The CDR3, as DNA: TGTGCCAGCAGTTCCGCGGGAAGGAAAGGGCTCACTGAAGCTTTCTTT.

CDR3 bases: TGCAGCGTTGAAGGTGGACAGGGTTTTAACTATGGCTACACCTTC. It translates to CSVEGGQGFNYGYTF. The J gene is TRBJ1-2, the V gene TRBV29-1, with 8 bases identical to TRBD1. After removal of 1 base from V and 1 base from J, the junction contained 5 bases not matched to a gene. The CDR3 is 15 amino acids. Germline loops: CDR1 SQVTM, CDR2 ANQGSEA.

This clone was counted once. The chain combines TRBV6-4 with TRBJ1-5; TRBD1 aligns across 7 bases. The V and J ends lost 6 bases and 4 bases, in that order; junction bases with no gene match: 6. Germline CDR1 MRHNA, CDR2 SNTAGT. This CDR3 contains 14 residues. The CDR3 bases are TGTGCCAGCAGGACCGGGACAGAGAATCAGCCCCAGCATTTT. Its translation is CASRTGTENQPQHF.

The chain uses TRBV20-1 and TRBJ2-4; D not resolved. This CDR3 contains 11 residues. V lost 0 bases and J 7 bases, leaving 4 bases between the germline ends. CDR1 DFQATT and CDR2 SNEGSKA come from the germline V gene (reference sequence). CDR3 DNA sequence: TGCAGTGCTAGAGATCTCAACATTCAGTACTTC. It codes for CSARDLNIQYF.

This clone has just one count. A read error may produce the germline difference seen at one junction end. The rearrangement links TRBV7-3 to TRBJ2-6; D may be TRBD1 (5 bases). This CDR3 spans 15 amino acids. Germline V gene lookup returns CDR1 SGHTA and CDR2 FQGTGA. Here the CDR3 reads CASSTTGTGTNVLTF. The CDR3 DNA is TGTGCCAGCAGCACCACAGGTACTGGGACCAACGTCCTGACTTTC.

The chain carries TRBV5-4 and TRBJ2-7; unclear D gene. The V gene's germline CDR1 is SGHNT and CDR2 YYREEE (reference sequence). This CDR3 has 14 amino acids. V lost 1 base, J lost 3 bases, and 11 bases lay in between. CDR3 DNA: TGTGCCAGCAGCTTGTATGACCTAGACTACGAGCAGTACTTC. It yields the protein CASSLYDLDYEQYF.

The chain joins TRBV28 to TRBJ2-1; D possibly corresponds to TRBD2 (5 bases). Trimming pared 5 bases from V and 8 bases from J, leaving 13 bases between. Per the germline V gene, CDR1 is MDHEN and CDR2 is SYDVKM. This CDR3 is 13 amino acids long. The CDR3 loop reads CASSHGLPHEQFF. CDR3 DNA sequence: TGTGCCAGCAGTCACGGACTGCCCCATGAGCAGTTCTTC.

This clone was seen once. V usage is TRBV5-1 and J usage is TRBJ2-5; the D is unclear. V shed 4 bases and J shed 4 bases, with 14 bases lying between them. The CDR3 contains 14 residues. Per germline, CDR1 SGHRS and CDR2 YFSETQ. CDR3 DNA sequence: TGCGCCAGCAGCGCCCTGGAAGAGGTAGAGACCCAGTACTTC. Translation: CASSALEEVETQYF.

CDR3 sequence reads: CASSPPLETQYF. In nucleotides, the CDR3 is TGTGCCAGCAGTCCCCCCTTGGAGACCCAGTACTTC. The chain carries TRBV28 and TRBJ2-5; D unresolved. The CDR3 has 12 amino acids. From germline, CDR1 is MDHEN and CDR2 SYDVKM. V lost 5 bases, J lost 5 bases, and 9 bases lay in between.

This chain uses TRBV4-1 with TRBJ2-1; tentatively, D is TRBD2 (6 bases). Germline-derived CDR1 and CDR2 are MGHRA and YSYEKL. The V end was cut by 1 base, the J end by 6 bases, with 16 bases between. The CDR3 contains 16 residues. The chain's CDR3 is CASSQGYRERSNEQFF. The CDR3 nucleotides are TGCGCCAGCAGCCAAGGGTACCGGGAGAGGAGCAATGAGCAGTTCTTC.

The CDR3 coding sequence is TGTGCCAGCAGTTTACCGGACAGGGGTGGTGAGCAGTACTTC. This gives the protein CASSLPDRGGEQYF. The genes are TRBV27 and TRBJ2-7, with TRBD1 identical over 9 bases. The ends lost 2 bases at V and 7 bases at J; junction bases unmatched: 6. Per germline, CDR1 MNHEY and CDR2 SMNVEV (reference sequence). The CDR3 consists of 14 residues.

This clone was recorded once. This chain joins TRBV5-8 and TRBJ1-4; D may be TRBD1 (5 bases). Trimming removed 1 base from V and 7 bases from J, with 11 bases in between. This CDR3 is built from 14 residues. Germline-derived CDR1 and CDR2 are SGHTS and YDEGEE. This CDR3 reads CASSLPRRGEKLFF. CDR3 nucleotide sequence: TGTGCCAGCAGCTTGCCCAGGAGGGGTGAAAAACTGTTTTTT. The variable domain in full, with the rest retrieved from reference TRBV5-8 and TRBJ1-4, is EAGVTQSPTHLIKTRGQQATLRCSPISGHTSVYWYQQALGLGLQFLLWYDEGEERNRGNFPPRFSGRQFPNYSSELNVNALELEDSALYLCASSLPRRGEKLFFGSGTQLSVL.